This entry lists 4 T cell receptor beta chains sequenced from one sample in a study of T cells in Graves' hyperthyroidism and ophthalmopathy. Amplification of TCR beta CDR3 regions used RNA as the template. During a first-round RT-PCR of the TCR CDR3, the HTBI primer set was used. TCRdb independently ran MiXCR on the multiplex PCR reads; one entry per CDR3 protein. The repertoire holds over 500,000 distinct CDR3 sequences, with 40% to 55% as singletons. Material: peripheral blood or thyroid tissue (not recorded which). The receptors here all came from an adult woman with Graves' disease, either hyperthyroidism or ophthalmopathy (not recorded which).

The sample holds many counts of this clonotype. The rearrangement joins TRBV2 to TRBJ2-5; D is perhaps TRBD1 or TRBD2 (5 bases each). The CDR3 has 13 amino acids. Germline lookup yields CDR1 SNHLY and CDR2 FYNNEI. Trimming removed 7 bases at V and 5 bases at J, with 14 bases between. CDR3 DNA: TGTGCCAGCAAGGCTAGTTGGGGGGAGACCCAGTACTTC. Translation gives CASKASWGETQYF.

This clonotype was seen only a few times. V gene TRBV29-1 combines with J gene TRBJ1-3, with D perhaps matching TRBD1 (6 bases). Trimming took 6 bases from V and 0 from J, leaving 12 bases between them. From germline, CDR1 is SQVTM and CDR2 ANQGSEA. This CDR3 is 14 amino acids long. CDR3 residues: CSVVGGLSGNTIYF. In DNA, the CDR3 is TGCAGCGTGGTTGGGGGCCTCTCTGGAAACACCATATATTTT.

This clonotype was counted ten times or more. The gene calls are TRBV6-5 and TRBJ1-2; TRBD1 might be the D (5 bases). V shed 0 bases and J shed 6 bases, with 8 bases lying between them. The CDR3 totals 13 residues. The V gene's germline CDR1 is MNHEY and CDR2 SVGAGI. In nucleotides, the CDR3 is TGTGCCAGCAGTTACTCGGGGGTGGATGGCTACACCTTC. Translating gives CASSYSGVDGYTF.

The sample holds many counts of this clonotype. This rearrangement joins TRBV7-2 to TRBJ2-1; 9 positions agree with TRBD2. The J segment lost 7 bases and the V segment lost 5 bases, leaving 9 bases of the junction unmatched. Germline V gene lookup returns CDR1 SGHTA and CDR2 FQGNSA. This CDR3 has 15 residues. The chain's CDR3 is CASSPRLAVQNEQFF. CDR3 in DNA: TGTGCCAGCAGCCCCAGACTAGCGGTTCAAAATGAGCAGTTCTTC.